These T cell receptor beta chains were read from a single sample in a study of siplizumab effects on memory and regulatory T cells. Repertoires were generated with immunoSEQ multiplex PCR, while TCRdb's copy carries only in-frame clones and drops some. The sample lists approximately 100,000 clones; 94% were seen once. Input material: Tregs sorted from blood. The source is a human donor in good health. CDR3s include the opening cysteine and the closing phenylalanine or tryptophan. A D gene is named only where the DNA matches it firmly. Size values are once, few and many counts, or a class for expanded clones, and some rows have none.

cdr3_aa cdr3_nt v_call clone_size cdr3_length j_call d_call
CASSIRGSTVSSQPQHF TGTGCCAGTAGTATTAGGGGCTCGACAGTTTCATCCCAGCCCCAGCATTTT TRBV19 . 17 TRBJ1-5 .
CASSFGGTTDTQYF TGTGCCAGCAGTTTTGGGGGAACCACAGATACGCAGTATTTT TRBV27 . 14 TRBJ2-3 .
CASSVGRSSYEQYF TGTGCCAGCAGCGTCGGAAGGAGCTCCTACGAGCAGTACTTC TRBV9 . 14 TRBJ2-7 .
CASSLPGPVGGYTF TGTGCCAGCAGCTTACCGGGGCCCGTGGGAGGCTACACCTTC TRBV5-4 . 14 TRBJ1-2 .
CASTILSTGEQFF TGTGCTAGCACCATCTTGTCAACAGGGGAGCAGTTCTTC TRBV12-5 few 13 TRBJ2-1 .
CASSFLAGGPPNEQFF TGTGCCAGCAGCTTTCTAGCGGGAGGGCCTCCCAATGAGCAGTTCTTC TRBV7-8 . 16 TRBJ2-1 TRBD2
CASSRPTHAQHF TGTGCCAGCAGCAGGCCCACACATGCCCAGCATTTT TRBV6-1 . 12 TRBJ1-5 .
CASIRGAGTEAFF TGTGCCAGTATCAGAGGGGCGGGGACTGAAGCTTTCTTT TRBV19 . 13 TRBJ1-1 .
CASSEHPYGARNYNEQFF TGTGCCAGCAGTGAACACCCTTATGGGGCCCGAAACTACAATGAGCAGTTCTTC TRBV25-1 . 18 TRBJ2-1 .
CASSLVRSSYEQYF TGTGCCAGCAGCTTAGTAAGATCCTCCTACGAGCAGTACTTC TRBV7-2 . 14 TRBJ2-7 .
CASSPLGTFTETQYF TGTGCCAGCAGCCCTTTAGGGACCTTCACGGAGACCCAGTACTTC TRBV7-9 . 15 TRBJ2-5 .
CASSATGGMNTGELFF TGCGCCAGCAGCGCCACAGGGGGTATGAACACCGGGGAGCTGTTTTTT TRBV5-1 . 16 TRBJ2-2 TRBD1
CASSLRQGAHNEQFF TGCGCCAGCAGCTTAAGACAGGGGGCCCACAATGAGCAGTTCTTC TRBV5-1 . 15 TRBJ2-1 TRBD1
CASSAMDRVREQFF TGTGCCAGCAGTGCCATGGACAGGGTCAGGGAGCAGTTCTTC TRBV27 . 14 TRBJ2-1 TRBD1
CASSVLAGGPSRNTGELFF TGTGCCAGCAGCGTGCTAGCGGGAGGGCCTAGCAGAAACACCGGGGAGCTGTTTTTT TRBV9 . 19 TRBJ2-2 TRBD2
CASSLFGQVNTEAFF TGTGCCAGCAGTTTGTTCGGACAGGTGAACACTGAAGCTTTCTTT TRBV28 . 15 TRBJ1-1 TRBD1
CASSLRRFHEKLFF TGTGCCAGCAGTTTACGACGGTTTCATGAAAAACTGTTTTTT TRBV28 . 14 TRBJ1-4 .